The rows below give T cell receptor beta chains drawn from one sample of a study of vaccination effects on CD4 cells after COVID-19. Data came from immunoSEQ multiplex PCR; TCRdb stores just in-frame clones and leaves some out. The sample lists about 14,000 clones, around 72% occurring once. Their antigens remain unidentified. Source: CD4+ T cells from PBMCs cultured with SARS-CoV-2 spike peptides, taken after COVID-19 vaccination. These receptors were taken from a human donor who received a COVID-19 vaccine. CDR3s include the opening cysteine and the closing phenylalanine or tryptophan. Each record gives: D gene, J gene, V gene, clone size, CDR3 protein, CDR3 DNA. A D gene is named only where the DNA matches it firmly. The size entry is marked missing in some rows and otherwise reads once, few, many or a size class.

d_gene: TRBD1
j_gene: TRBJ1-5
v_gene: TRBV7-2
abundance: few
CDR3aa: CASSSRGDQPQHF
CDR3nt: TGTGCCAGCAGCTCCAGGGGGGATCAGCCCCAGCATTTT

d_gene: NA
j_gene: TRBJ2-2
v_gene: TRBV29-1
abundance: NA
CDR3aa: CSVKRGGELFF
CDR3nt: TGCAGCGTTAAACGAGGCGGGGAGCTGTTTTTT

d_gene: NA
j_gene: TRBJ2-7
v_gene: TRBV28
abundance: NA
CDR3aa: CASRGGDRFTYEQYF
CDR3nt: TGTGCCAGCAGGGGGGGGGACAGGTTCACCTACGAGCAGTACTTC

d_gene: NA
j_gene: TRBJ1-1
v_gene: TRBV19
abundance: NA
CDR3aa: CASARDLNTEAFF
CDR3nt: TGTGCCAGTGCCAGGGACCTGAACACTGAAGCTTTCTTT

d_gene: NA
j_gene: TRBJ1-3
v_gene: TRBV9
abundance: NA
CDR3aa: CASSVGDGNTIYF
CDR3nt: TGTGCCAGCAGCGTGGGGGATGGAAACACCATATATTTT

d_gene: TRBD1
j_gene: TRBJ2-7
v_gene: TRBV28
abundance: NA
CDR3aa: CASSGQGRYEQYF
CDR3nt: TGTGCCAGCAGTGGACAGGGGCGGTACGAGCAGTACTTC

d_gene: NA
j_gene: TRBJ2-3
v_gene: TRBV7-2
abundance: NA
CDR3aa: CASSLGIGQGTDTQYF
CDR3nt: TGTGCCAGCAGCTTAGGAATAGGGCAGGGCACAGATACGCAGTATTTT

d_gene: TRBD2
j_gene: TRBJ2-3
v_gene: TRBV9
abundance: NA
CDR3aa: CASSVGGSGTDTQYF
CDR3nt: TGTGCCAGCAGCGTAGGCGGGAGTGGCACAGATACGCAGTATTTT

d_gene: NA
j_gene: TRBJ2-4
v_gene: TRBV27
abundance: NA
CDR3aa: CASSLRGAKNIQYF
CDR3nt: TGTGCCAGCAGTTTAAGGGGTGCCAAAAACATTCAGTACTTC

d_gene: NA
j_gene: TRBJ1-1
v_gene: TRBV2
abundance: NA
CDR3aa: CASSESRLGAFF
CDR3nt: TGTGCCAGCAGTGAGAGCAGGTTAGGAGCTTTCTTT

d_gene: TRBD1
j_gene: TRBJ2-6
v_gene: TRBV11-3
abundance: NA
CDR3aa: CASSSTGTGGAGANVLTF
CDR3nt: TGTGCCAGCAGCTCAACCGGGACAGGGGGCGCCGGGGCCAACGTCCTGACTTTC